Listed below are T cell receptor beta chains from one sample, sequenced in a study of naive and memory T cell subsets. TCRdb processed the UMI-ligation and nested PCR reads anew with MiXCR; each CDR3 protein has one entry. The sample consists of over 100,000 distinct CDR3 sequences, roughly 36% of them appearing once. The specimen sequenced was central memory CD4+ T cells from blood. The receptors come from a human donor in good health. Each CDR3 is given with its conserved first and last residue. The D gene is left open where the match is weak. Not every row has a clone size; where given, it reads once, few, many or a size class.

CDR3nt,CDR3aa,v_gene,j_gene,d_gene,abundance
TGCGCCAGCAGGGTGACAGGAGATATCTACGAGCAGTACTTC,CASRVTGDIYEQYF,TRBV5-1,TRBJ2-7,NA,NA
TGCAGTGTTTCCTGGGATAGCGGGAAGGAGACCCAGTACTTC,CSVSWDSGKETQYF,TRBV29-1,TRBJ2-5,TRBD2,many
TGTGCCTCAACCCCCGGAGGGTCGGGGAGTAAAACAAACGAGCAGTACTTC,CASTPGGSGSKTNEQYF,TRBV2,TRBJ2-7,NA,NA
TGCAGTGCTAGACCTGTGGACAGGTCCCCCTACGAGCAGTACTTC,CSARPVDRSPYEQYF,TRBV20-1,TRBJ2-7,TRBD1,NA
TGCAGCGTTGCCGCTAGCTTCCAAGAGACCCAGTACTTC,CSVAASFQETQYF,TRBV29-1,TRBJ2-5,NA,NA
TGTGCCAGCAGTCCCCACAGGGGGCAGTACAATGAGCAGTTCTTC,CASSPHRGQYNEQFF,TRBV27,TRBJ2-1,TRBD1,few
TGTGCCAGCAGTTTATTGGGGGTTAACAATTCACCCCTCCGCTTT,CASSLLGVNNSPLRF,TRBV28,TRBJ1-6,NA,NA
TGCAGTGCTCAAATTAACCGGGGGAAGGGGAAGCAGTACTTC,CSAQINRGKGKQYF,TRBV20-1,TRBJ2-7,NA,NA
TGTGCCAGCAGTGCAACCCCCTCCTACGAGCAGTACTTC,CASSATPSYEQYF,TRBV28,TRBJ2-7,NA,few
TGCAGTGCTCAGACTAGCACAGATACGCAGTATTTT,CSAQTSTDTQYF,TRBV20-1,TRBJ2-3,NA,NA
TGTGCCACCAGCAGACCCCGAGGACTAGCGGGAACAAATACTAGCACAGATACGCAGTATTTT,CATSRPRGLAGTNTSTDTQYF,TRBV15,TRBJ2-3,TRBD2,few
TGCGCCAGCAGCCGCTTATGGCCCCGTACAAGCTCCTACAATGAGCAGTTCTTC,CASSRLWPRTSSYNEQFF,TRBV5-1,TRBJ2-1,NA,many
TGTGCCAGCAGCCGGGAGGGACAGGGAGATCATGGCTACACCTTC,CASSREGQGDHGYTF,TRBV4-2,TRBJ1-2,TRBD1,NA
TGTGCCATCAGTGAGTCGGGGTTCAAGGAGCCCCAGCATTTT,CAISESGFKEPQHF,TRBV10-3,TRBJ1-5,NA,NA
TGTGCCAGCAGCCCGGACCGGGGAGGTCCCTACGAGCAGTACTTC,CASSPDRGGPYEQYF,TRBV6-2/TRBV6-3,TRBJ2-7,NA,NA
TGTGCCAGCAGCCAAATAAGGAGCGGGGAGCTGTTTTTT,CASSQIRSGELFF,TRBV6-5,TRBJ2-2,NA,NA
TGCGCCAGCAGCTACACGGGACACCTGAACACTGAAGCTTTCTTT,CASSYTGHLNTEAFF,TRBV5-1,TRBJ1-1,NA,NA
TGTGCCAGCGGGATACAGGGGTACTATGGCTACACCTTC,CASGIQGYYGYTF,TRBV6-5,TRBJ1-2,TRBD1,few
TGTGCCAGCAGCCAAGATTGGACTACGTCCCCTGAGCAGTTCTTC,CASSQDWTTSPEQFF,TRBV4-2,TRBJ2-1,NA,NA
TGCAGCGTCGGACAGGGGGCCGAAGGCTACACCTTC,CSVGQGAEGYTF,TRBV29-1,TRBJ1-2,TRBD1,NA